A single sample is the source of the 27 T cell receptor beta chains below, sequenced in a study of cytomegalovirus exposure and HLA in healthy donors. Both 60 Vbeta primers and 13 Jbeta primers went into the PCR. Some clones are missing from TCRdb's copy, which holds only in-frame ones; the method was immunoSEQ multiplex PCR. Among more than 150,000 clones listed, around 80% were seen once. The sequencing input was PBMCs. The receptors shown here come from a man aged 18 to 29 in good health and CMV-seronegative.

The V and J genes are TRBV30 and TRBJ2-7; 9 nucleotides match TRBD2. The CDR3 length is 14 residues. Per germline, CDR1 GTSNPN and CDR2 SVGIG (reference sequence). V lost 2 bases, J lost 6 bases, and 8 bases stayed unmatched. The CDR3 loop reads CAWSKLAGSREQYF. In DNA, the CDR3 is TGTGCCTGGAGTAAGCTAGCGGGATCCCGCGAGCAGTACTTC.

V is TRBV5-5 and J is TRBJ1-2; D ambiguous. Trimming pared 0 bases from V and 4 bases from J, leaving 7 bases between. The CDR3 is made up of 13 amino acids. Germline V gene lookup returns CDR1 SGHKS and CDR2 YYEKEE (reference sequence). The CDR3: CASSLGPLYGYTF. In DNA, the CDR3 is TGTGCCAGCAGCTTGGGTCCTCTCTATGGCTACACCTTC.

This chain joins TRBV30 and TRBJ1-1; D is unclear. Deletions cut 3 bases from V and 8 bases from J, with 13 bases between. The CDR3 contains 12 residues. Per the germline V gene, CDR1 is GTSNPN and CDR2 is SVGIG (reference sequence). In DNA, the CDR3 is TGTGCCTGGAGAAGGTATCGAGGAGAAGCTTTCTTT. Protein sequence: CAWRRYRGEAFF.

The chain uses TRBV6-6 and TRBJ2-1, with 11 bases matching TRBD2. In germline, CDR1 is MNHNY, CDR2 SVGAGI (reference sequence). Losses at the gene ends were 6 bases for V and 5 bases for J; bases not matched to a gene: 9. This CDR3 is built from 16 residues. The CDR3, as DNA: TGTGCCAGCAGACAAACTAGCGGGAGTCGGGACAATGAGCAGTTCTTC. It is translated as CASRQTSGSRDNEQFF.

The rearrangement joins TRBV5-1 to TRBJ1-2; D is unresolved. Trimming left V 2 bases short and J 8 bases short, with 16 bases between. The CDR3 spans 14 residues. CDR1 is SGHRS and CDR2 is YFSETQ in the germline V gene. The chain's CDR3 is CASSFFRGSDGYTF. CDR3 nucleotide sequence: TGCGCCAGCAGCTTCTTCCGGGGTTCGGACGGCTACACCTTC.

This chain links TRBV6-5 with TRBJ1-2; TRBD1 matches at 8 bases. V trimming: 5 bases; J trimming: 5 bases; junction bases outside the gene matches: 7. Germline assignment: CDR1 MNHEY and CDR2 SVGAGI. The CDR3 spans 14 residues. In DNA, the CDR3 is TGTGCCAGCAGTCACCAGGGGGCCGGGTATGGCTACACCTTC. As protein: CASSHQGAGYGYTF.

V is TRBV6-6 and J is TRBJ2-7, with 7 bases identical to TRBD1. This CDR3 has 13 residues. The V segment lost 6 bases and the J segment 2 bases; nucleotides outside the gene matches: 4. Per the germline V gene, CDR1 is MNHNY and CDR2 is SVGAGI (reference sequence). This chain's CDR3 is CASSRQGTYEQYF. The CDR3 DNA reads TGTGCCAGCAGCCGACAGGGCACCTACGAGCAGTACTTC.

The rearrangement uses TRBV6-5 and TRBJ2-3; TRBD2 might be the D (5 bases). The CDR3 covers 14 residues. The V gene's germline CDR1 is MNHEY and CDR2 SVGAGI. Trimming stripped 6 bases from V and 5 bases from J, with 15 bases between. The CDR3 region is CASSPRGRRDTQYF. In nucleotides, the CDR3 is TGTGCCAGCAGCCCACGGGGAAGACGAGATACGCAGTATTTT.

V usage is TRBV19 and J usage is TRBJ2-3, with D maybe TRBD1 (5 bases). From germline, CDR1 is LNHDA and CDR2 SQIVND (reference sequence). The V end lost 3 bases, the J end lost 1 base, and 14 bases lay between the germline ends. There are 16 residues in the CDR3. The CDR3 DNA reads TGTGCCAGTAGTATGATCAGGGTCCTCGGCACAGATACGCAGTATTTT. This codes for CASSMIRVLGTDTQYF. Filled out from reference TRBV19 and TRBJ2-3, the complete variable domain reads DGGITQSPKYLFRKEGQNVTLSCEQNLNHDAMYWYRQDPGQGLRLIYYSQIVNDFQKGDIAEGYSVSREKKESFPLTVTSAQKNPTAFYLCASSMIRVLGTDTQYFGPGTRLTVL.

This clone was seen more than once but under ten times. The chain recombines TRBV5-6 with TRBJ1-6; D not resolved. CDR1 SGHDT and CDR2 YYEEEE come from the germline V gene. Trimming cost V 4 bases and J 7 bases, with 9 bases left between them. The CDR3 covers 13 residues. CDR3 in amino acids: CASSLTINSPLHF. CDR3 bases: TGTGCCAGCAGCCTAACCATCAATTCACCCCTCCACTTT.

A few counts support this clone. This chain uses TRBV7-6 with TRBJ2-1, with 7 bases fitting TRBD2. This CDR3 has 16 residues. Trimming removed 5 bases from V and 0 bases from J; junction bases left unmatched: 7. Germline-derived CDR1 and CDR2 are SGHVS and FNYEAQ. This CDR3 is CASSQISGFSYNEQFF. CDR3 nucleotide sequence: TGTGCCAGCAGCCAGATTAGCGGGTTCTCCTACAATGAGCAGTTCTTC.

The chain carries TRBV19 and TRBJ2-3; D not resolved. CDR1 is LNHDA and CDR2 is SQIVND in the germline V gene (reference sequence). Trimming removed 5 bases from V and 0 bases from J, with 9 bases in between. This CDR3 is built from 14 residues. DNA of the CDR3: TGTGCCAGTAGTCTGGGCACTAGCACAGATACGCAGTATTTT. Its protein is CASSLGTSTDTQYF.

This chain connects TRBV5-8 to TRBJ2-3; a possible D gene is TRBD2 (5 bases). Germline V lookup: CDR1 SGHTS, CDR2 YDEGEE. The CDR3 contains 12 residues. V was shortened by 4 bases and J by 2 bases, with 5 bases between the two germline ends. The CDR3 spells CASSRDTDTQYF. DNA for the CDR3: TGTGCCAGCAGCCGGGACACAGATACGCAGTATTTT.

CDR3 protein: CATNQLERGSSYEQYF. DNA of the CDR3: TGTGCCACCAACCAACTAGAGCGGGGGAGCTCCTACGAGCAGTACTTC. V is TRBV7-9 and J is TRBJ2-7, with 8 bases lining up with TRBD2. The V and J ends lost 10 bases and 0 bases, in that order; junction bases with no gene match: 14. Per the germline V gene, CDR1 is SEHNR and CDR2 is FQNEAQ (reference sequence). CDR3 size: 16 residues.

This clone has just a few counts. V is TRBV6-1 and J is TRBJ2-3, with D possibly TRBD2 on 6 matching bases. This CDR3 region has 19 residues. Germline V gives CDR1 MNHNS, CDR2 SASEGT. Trimming removed 0 bases from V and 4 bases from J, with 23 bases in between. CDR3 in amino acids: CASSEALNSGGSWADTQYF. CDR3 DNA sequence: TGTGCCAGCAGTGAAGCGCTTAATTCCGGGGGTAGTTGGGCAGATACGCAGTATTTT.

The rearrangement joins TRBV2 to TRBJ2-1, with D maybe TRBD2 (5 bases). Germline loops: CDR1 SNHLY, CDR2 FYNNEI. Trimming took off 2 bases at V and 7 bases at J, with 18 bases between the two ends. The CDR3 length is 16 residues. In DNA, the CDR3 is TGTGCCAGCAGTGAATATTTATCGGGATACAGAAATGAGCAGTTCTTC. Protein: CASSEYLSGYRNEQFF.

This clone was detected a few times. V is TRBV28 and J is TRBJ2-7, with D tentatively TRBD2 (6 bases). The V end lost 6 bases, the J end lost 6 bases, and 33 bases lay between the germline ends. This CDR3 is 19 amino acids long. Germline assignment: CDR1 MDHEN and CDR2 SYDVKM. Here the CDR3 reads CASSPIDSFRLERVTEQYF. CDR3 bases: TGTGCCAGCAGCCCTATCGACAGTTTCCGACTAGAGCGGGTGACCGAGCAGTACTTC.

V is TRBV7-2 and J is TRBJ2-7, with 9 bases that match TRBD2. CDR1 and CDR2 (germline): SGHTA, FQGNSA. Trimming cost V 1 base and J 4 bases; bases outside gene matches: 5. The CDR3 extends over 15 amino acids. CDR3 loop: CASSLGASGTYEQYF. CDR3 in DNA: TGTGCCAGCAGCTTAGGGGCTAGCGGGACATACGAGCAGTACTTC.

CDR3 residues: CASRGQGAAETQYF. The CDR3 DNA is TGTGCCAGCAGGGGACAGGGGGCAGCGGAGACCCAGTACTTC. V and J are TRBV27 and TRBJ2-5, with 12 bases identical to TRBD1. Germline trimming cut 6 bases from V and 5 bases from J; bases unmatched to any gene: 4. The CDR3 is made up of 14 amino acids. Germline V gene lookup returns CDR1 MNHEY and CDR2 SMNVEV (reference sequence).

This chain connects TRBV20-1 to TRBJ1-2; D is unresolved. The length of the CDR3 is 11 residues. Trimming shortened V by 8 bases and J by 4 bases, and 11 bases separated the two germline ends. CDR1 is DFQATT, CDR2 SNEGSKA, per germline (reference sequence). The CDR3 sequence: CSSATGYGYTF. In DNA, the CDR3 is TGCAGTTCCGCTACGGGCTATGGCTACACCTTC.

This sequence joins TRBV4-2 and TRBJ2-1; TRBD2 matches 13 bases. This CDR3 has 19 residues. Germline V lookup: CDR1 LGHNA, CDR2 YNFKEQ. V lost 6 bases, J lost 9 bases, and 20 bases stayed unmatched. This chain's CDR3 is CASSFNFPPTSGGAGEQFF. The DNA of the CDR3 is TGTGCCAGCAGTTTCAATTTCCCGCCTACTAGCGGGGGGGCGGGTGAGCAGTTCTTC.

The J gene is TRBJ1-2, the V gene TRBV21-1. TRBV21-1 is listed as a pseudogene. CDR3 length equals 17 residues. The CDR3 reads CASSKVNSPDSYYGYTF. The CDR3 region has the DNA TGTGCCAGCAGCAAAGTAAATAGCCCGGATTCCTACTATGGCTACACCTTC.

The chain is built from TRBV5-4 and TRBJ1-6; 7 positions agree with TRBD1. CDR1 SGHNT and CDR2 YYREEE come from the germline V gene (reference sequence). V lost 4 bases to trimming and J lost 6 bases; unmatched junction nucleotides: 7. CDR3 length: 15 amino acids. CDR3 DNA sequence: TGTGCCAGCAGCGAGGGACAGATACTTAATTCACCCCTCCACTTT. It translates to CASSEGQILNSPLHF.

This chain links TRBV9 with TRBJ2-7; D uncertain. Trimming pared 0 bases from V and 3 bases from J, leaving 7 bases between. The length of the CDR3 is 13 residues. CDR1 is SGDLS, CDR2 YYNGEE, per germline. The CDR3 here is CASSVGTSYEQYF. The CDR3 DNA follows: TGTGCCAGCAGCGTAGGTACCAGCTACGAGCAGTACTTC.

The chain links TRBV9 to TRBJ1-1; TRBD1 matches 9 bases. Germline-derived CDR1 and CDR2 are SGDLS and YYNGEE. V gave up 4 bases and J gave up 5 bases; unmatched junction bases: 3. There are 13 residues in the CDR3. CDR3 DNA: TGTGCCAGCAGCCCCGGGACAGGGACTGAAGCTTTCTTT. Translated: CASSPGTGTEAFF.

The chain carries TRBV5-1 and TRBJ1-2, with D tentatively TRBD1 (6 bases). V was pared by 0 bases and J by 5 bases, with 11 bases between. Germline CDR1 SGHRS, CDR2 YFSETQ. This CDR3 is built from 14 residues. This CDR3 reads CASSLAGEVYGYTF. In DNA form, the CDR3 reads TGCGCCAGCAGCTTGGCAGGGGAAGTGTATGGCTACACCTTC.

This chain connects TRBV20-1 to TRBJ2-5, with D hard to call. Germline assignment: CDR1 DFQATT and CDR2 SNEGSKA (reference sequence). V was pared by 7 bases and J by 3 bases, with 9 bases between. The CDR3 runs 11 residues. CDR3 DNA sequence: TGCAGTGGAAGAAGAGAAGAGACCCAGTACTTC. Translation gives CSGRREETQYF.